The 13 T cell receptor beta chains below were found in one sample sequenced in a study of blood T cell repertoires in COVID-19. Profiling relied on immunoSEQ multiplex PCR, and the TCRdb table lists in-frame clones only, not all of them. Counted here are about 240,000 clones, 75% to 90% occurring once; the ten biggest clones make up around 3%. Sequenced material: PBMCs or T cells enriched from blood (not recorded which). The receptors shown here come from a woman aged 40-49 years with acute COVID-19.

The rearrangement uses TRBV5-1 and TRBJ1-6; 11 bases are shared with TRBD1. The CDR3 sequence is 15 residues long. From germline, CDR1 is SGHRS and CDR2 YFSETQ. Trimming removed 5 bases from V and 7 bases from J; junction bases left unmatched: 5. CDR3 sequence (DNA): TGCGCCAGCAGTGGGGGACAGGGGGACAATTCACCCCTCCACTTT. As protein: CASSGGQGDNSPLHF.

The gene calls are TRBV30 and TRBJ1-5; the D gene is possibly TRBD1 (5 bases). Germline lookup yields CDR1 GTSNPN and CDR2 SVGIG (reference sequence). This CDR3 has 13 residues. V lost 2 bases and J lost 5, with 10 bases in between. CDR3 in DNA: TGTGCCTGGAGTCCACCAGGGTATCAGCCCCAGCATTTT. This codes for CAWSPPGYQPQHF.

This clone was recorded only once. The chain is built from TRBV11-1 and TRBJ1-5, with D hard to call. The V gene's germline CDR1 is SGHAT and CDR2 FQDESV (reference sequence). The CDR3 is made up of 13 amino acids. Trimming left V 1 base short and J 3 bases short, with 4 bases between. The CDR3 DNA follows: TGTGCCAGCAGCTTAGGACACAATCAGCCCCAGCATTTT. It is translated as CASSLGHNQPQHF.

Turning to this clone: Other DNA sequences in this specimen translate into the identical CDR3. This chain links TRBV5-6 with TRBJ1-2; 7 bases map to TRBD1. Trimming removed 4 bases from V and 4 bases from J; junction bases left unmatched: 4. CDR1 is SGHDT, CDR2 YYEEEE, per germline. The CDR3 has 13 amino acids. CDR3 sequence (DNA): TGTGCCAGCAGCCCGGACAGGATCTATGGCTACACCTTC. It specifies CASSPDRIYGYTF.

This clone was seen ten or more times. The chain carries TRBV5-4 and TRBJ1-2; a possible D gene is TRBD1 (6 bases). Trimming shortened V by 4 bases and J by 4 bases, and 8 bases separated the two germline ends. CDR3 length equals 12 residues. CDR1 is SGHNT and CDR2 is YYREEE in the germline V gene (reference sequence). The DNA for the CDR3 is TGTGCCAGCAGCCCGGACAGCTATGGCTACACCTTC. Translation gives CASSPDSYGYTF.

This clone appeared a few times. This chain joins TRBV5-5 and TRBJ1-5; maybe TRBD1 (5 bases). Germline CDR1 and CDR2: SGHKS and YYEKEE (reference sequence). This CDR3 contains 14 residues. V was shortened by 0 bases and J by 6 bases, with 10 bases between the two germline ends. The CDR3 DNA reads as TGTGCCAGCAGCTTGGGGGGAGGGGTTCAGCCCCAGCATTTT. Its translation is CASSLGGGVQPQHF.

This clone was found once. The CDR3 DNA reads TGCAGTGCTAGTTTGGGGCTAGCGGGAGATGAGACCCAGTACTTC. Encoded protein: CSASLGLAGDETQYF. This chain links TRBV20-1 with TRBJ2-5, with 10 bases lining up with TRBD2. This CDR3 spans 15 amino acids. J gave up 5 bases and V 3 bases, and 9 bases lay outside the gene matches. Germline V CDR1 and CDR2: DFQATT, SNEGSKA (reference sequence).

V and J are TRBV6-5 and TRBJ1-1; D is unresolved. V was clipped by 0 bases and J by 4 bases, with 9 bases between them. The germline CDR1 and CDR2 sequences are MNHEY and SVGAGI. The CDR3 is 14 residues long. CDR3 protein: CASSYSNAGTEAFF. CDR3 in DNA: TGTGCCAGCAGTTACTCGAATGCCGGCACTGAAGCTTTCTTT.

This clone was observed many times. The J gene is TRBJ1-4, the V gene TRBV3-1 (or the pseudogene TRBV3-2); 7 positions agree with TRBD1. Germline V gene lookup returns CDR1 LGHDT and CDR2 YNNKEL (reference sequence). Trimming removed 4 bases from V and 7 bases from J; junction bases left unmatched: 12. This CDR3 region has 16 residues. The CDR3 DNA reads as TGTGCCAGCAGCCCACCTCAAACCGGGACAGCTGAAAAACTGTTTTTT. As protein: CASSPPQTGTAEKLFF.

V usage is TRBV6-5 and J usage is TRBJ1-1; 10 nucleotides match TRBD1. The CDR3 runs 14 residues. Trimming removed 7 bases from V and 2 bases from J; junction bases left unmatched: 4. From germline, CDR1 is MNHEY and CDR2 SVGAGI. The CDR3 loop reads CASTWDRGNTEAFF. Here the CDR3 DNA reads TGTGCCAGCACCTGGGACAGGGGAAACACTGAAGCTTTCTTT.

The chain uses TRBV11-1 and TRBJ2-5; TRBD2 is a possible D gene (7 bases). Between the trimmed V and J ends, which lost 5 bases and 1 base, there was a span of 14 bases. The CDR3 length is 15 residues. Germline values: CDR1 SGHAT, CDR2 FQDESV (reference sequence). The CDR3 reads CASSPGGLFQETQYF. The CDR3 DNA sequence: TGTGCCAGCAGCCCCGGGGGGCTGTTCCAAGAGACCCAGTACTTC.

J is TRBJ2-1 and V is TRBV27; TRBD2 aligns across 10 bases. CDR3 length: 15 residues. The junction had 8 bases not matched to a gene; V was cut back by 4 bases and J by 8 bases. In germline, CDR1 is MNHEY, CDR2 SMNVEV (reference sequence). The CDR3 loop is CASSSGGTSVYEQFF. The CDR3 coding sequence is TGTGCCAGCAGTTCCGGCGGGACTAGCGTCTATGAGCAGTTCTTC.

This chain connects TRBV5-1 to TRBJ2-3; possibly TRBD2 for D (5 bases). Germline V lookup: CDR1 SGHRS, CDR2 YFSETQ. The V gene lost 1 base and the J gene lost 2 bases, with 11 bases spanning the gap. CDR3 size: 15 residues. The CDR3 sequence is CASSLLAGNTDTQYF. In DNA form, the CDR3 reads TGCGCCAGCAGCTTGCTAGCCGGAAACACAGATACGCAGTATTTT.